The text below deals with one T cell receptor beta chain. Trimming stripped 8 bases from V and 4 bases from J, with 6 bases between. Germline loops: CDR1 MNHNS, CDR2 SASEGT. This CDR3 is built from 10 residues. This sample was included in a study of shared clonotypes between healthy human individuals. The repertoire was sequenced with immunoSEQ multiplex PCR; TCRdb's copy has only in-frame clones and lacks some. In the table there are millions of clones, roughly 96% of which are singletons. This TCR derives from a man younger than 35 in good health. The sequenced material came from naive CD4+ T cells sorted from blood. Described subset: CD45RA+ positively selected. The chain has TRBV6-1 and TRBJ2-7; D gene unclear. The CDR3 sequence: CASGEYEQYF. The CDR3 DNA sequence: TGTGCCAGCGGGGAATACGAGCAGTACTTC.